This entry lists 27 T cell receptor beta chains sequenced from one sample in a study of blood T cell repertoires in COVID-19. TCRdb keeps only in-frame clones here, not all; method: immunoSEQ multiplex PCR. The sample lists approximately 110,000 clones; around 88% were seen once. Sequenced material: peripheral blood. These receptors originate from a woman between 45 and 60 years old with active or convalescent COVID-19.

This sequence joins TRBV9 and TRBJ2-7; 8 bases match TRBD2. The CDR3 is 14 residues long. V was pared by 3 bases and J by 5 bases, with 7 bases of the junction left unmatched. The germline CDR1 and CDR2 sequences are SGDLS and YYNGEE. This CDR3 reads CASSGSGSANEQYF. In DNA form, the CDR3 reads TGTGCCAGCAGCGGCAGCGGGAGCGCCAACGAGCAGTACTTC.

The genes are TRBV5-1 and TRBJ1-1, with unresolved D. V was trimmed by 4 bases and J by 0 bases, leaving 19 bases between them. In germline, CDR1 is SGHRS, CDR2 YFSETQ. The CDR3 length is 17 residues. The CDR3 spells CASSPNLRVLLNTEAFF. The CDR3 DNA follows: TGCGCCAGCAGCCCGAATCTGCGGGTTCTGTTGAACACTGAAGCTTTCTTT.

V is TRBV27 and J is TRBJ2-1; 14 nucleotides match TRBD2. V dropped 7 bases and J dropped 4; count of bases not matched to a gene: 9. Per the germline V gene, CDR1 is MNHEY and CDR2 is SMNVEV (reference sequence). The CDR3 runs 17 residues. In nucleotides, the CDR3 is TGTGCCAGCACCGGGACTAGCGGGAGTGTGCGGTACAATGAGCAGTTCTTC. As protein: CASTGTSGSVRYNEQFF.

V usage is TRBV18 and J usage is TRBJ1-2; D is unclear. CDR3 length: 13 amino acids. V was cut by 2 bases and J by 8 bases, with 12 bases left in between. Germline-derived CDR1 and CDR2 are KGHSH and LQKENI. CDR3 region: CASSPSGVGGYTF. DNA of the CDR3: TGTGCCAGCTCACCAAGTGGAGTCGGGGGCTACACCTTC.

This clone was counted a single time. This CDR3 reads CASSYRDRDQPQHF. The CDR3 DNA follows: TGTGCCAGCAGTTACAGGGACAGGGACCAGCCCCAGCATTTT. This chain joins TRBV6-6 and TRBJ1-5, with TRBD1 matching 9 bases. The V and J ends lost 2 bases and 7 bases, in that order; junction bases with no gene match: 3. The CDR3 loop spans 14 amino acids. Germline loops: CDR1 MNHNY, CDR2 SVGAGI (reference sequence).

The chain combines TRBV7-9 with TRBJ2-1; possible D gene TRBD1, 6 bases. CDR1 is SEHNR and CDR2 is FQNEAQ in the germline V gene (reference sequence). Trimming pared 5 bases from V and 7 bases from J, leaving 9 bases between. This CDR3 contains 12 residues. CDR3 sequence reads: CASSLQGNEQFF. CDR3 bases: TGTGCCAGCAGCCTCCAGGGGAATGAGCAGTTCTTC.

CDR3 residues: CASSPKEAAYNEQFF. For the CDR3, the DNA is TGTGCCAGTAGTCCAAAGGAGGCCGCCTACAATGAGCAGTTCTTC. The chain joins TRBV19 to TRBJ2-1, with D possibly being TRBD2 (5 bases). Germline loops: CDR1 LNHDA, CDR2 SQIVND (reference sequence). The V and J ends lost 5 bases and 2 bases respectively, with 13 bases between them. The CDR3 has 15 amino acids.

This chain uses TRBV2 with TRBJ2-3; weak D call: TRBD2 (6 bases). This CDR3 is 13 amino acids long. Germline loops: CDR1 SNHLY, CDR2 FYNNEI. V lost 7 bases and J 4 bases, leaving 12 bases between the germline ends. The CDR3 loop reads CASIASDSDTQYF. DNA for the CDR3: TGTGCCAGCATCGCTAGCGATTCAGATACGCAGTATTTT.

The rearrangement links TRBV7-2 to TRBJ1-2; D is possibly TRBD1 (6 bases). The V end was cut by 4 bases, the J end by 4 bases, with 10 bases between. This CDR3 has 13 residues. Per the germline V gene, CDR1 is SGHTA and CDR2 is FQGNSA. The CDR3: CASSSDRVYGYTF. The CDR3 coding sequence is TGTGCCAGCAGCTCGGACAGAGTCTATGGCTACACCTTC.

The chain couples TRBV28 to TRBJ2-7, with 9 bases matching TRBD2. Germline V gives CDR1 MDHEN, CDR2 SYDVKM. The CDR3 contains 14 residues. The ends lost 2 bases at V and 5 bases at J; junction bases unmatched: 4. CDR3 coding DNA: TGTGCCAGCAGTTTAGGCGGGAGGGAAGACGAGCAGTACTTC. Translating gives CASSLGGREDEQYF.

The CDR3 DNA sequence: TGTGCCAGCAGCCAACTCCTACTCCAAGAGACCCAGTACTTC. Translation: CASSQLLLQETQYF. V is TRBV3-1 (or the pseudogene TRBV3-2) and J is TRBJ2-5; D not resolved. CDR1 and CDR2 (germline): LGHDT, YNNKEL (reference sequence). V was pared by 2 bases and J by 1 base, with 8 bases between. CDR3 length: 14 amino acids.

The V call is TRBV5-4, the J call TRBJ2-7; TRBD2 matches at 8 bases. CDR3 size: 17 residues. Germline values: CDR1 SGHNT, CDR2 YYREEE (reference sequence). The ends lost 2 bases at V and 6 bases at J; junction bases unmatched: 16. In DNA, the CDR3 is TGTGCCAGCAGCTTCCCCGCTGGTCAAGCGGGAGAGGGCGAGCAGTACTTC. Translated: CASSFPAGQAGEGEQYF.

This chain uses TRBV3-1 (or the pseudogene TRBV3-2) with TRBJ1-1; D gene ambiguous. Germline CDR1 is LGHDT and CDR2 is YNNKEL (reference sequence). Trimming removed 1 base at V and 5 bases at J, with 8 bases between. This CDR3 comprises 13 residues. The CDR3 protein is CASSQAARTEAFF. In DNA form, the CDR3 reads TGTGCCAGCAGCCAAGCCGCGAGGACTGAAGCTTTCTTT.

This chain uses TRBV28 with TRBJ2-7; D is unclear. Trimming pared 6 bases from V and 6 bases from J, leaving 12 bases between. The CDR3 is 12 amino acids. CDR1 and CDR2 from the germline V gene are MDHEN and SYDVKM. The chain's CDR3 is CASSIPPGEQYF. As DNA, the CDR3 is TGTGCCAGCAGCATACCCCCGGGCGAGCAGTACTTC.

This clone was seen a handful of times. The chain combines TRBV7-8 with TRBJ1-4; D uncertain. V was pared by 3 bases and J by 6 bases, with 17 bases between. The CDR3 extends over 16 amino acids. Looked up from germline, CDR1 is SGHVS and CDR2 is FQNEAQ. In nucleotides, the CDR3 is TGTGCCAGCAGCTTCCAACCCCGGGAGAGGGATGAAAAACTGTTTTTT. It encodes CASSFQPRERDEKLFF. Complete variable domain (other parts from reference TRBV7-8 and TRBJ1-4): GAGVSQSPRYKVAKRGQDVALRCDPISGHVSLFWYQQALGQGPEFLTYFQNEAQLDKSGLPSDRFFAERPEGSVSTLKIQRTQQEDSAVYLCASSFQPRERDEKLFFGSGTQLSVL.

The DNA for the CDR3 is TGTGCCAGCAGTACAACAGGGTCGGGCTACACCTTC. This gives the protein CASSTTGSGYTF. The rearrangement uses TRBV12-3 or TRBV12-4 and TRBJ1-2, with D perhaps TRBD1 (6 bases). The CDR3 has 12 amino acids. V was cut by 5 bases and J by 8 bases, with 12 bases left in between.

The rearrangement links TRBV6-1 to TRBJ1-5; tentatively, D is TRBD1 (5 bases). The CDR3 covers 14 residues. Germline CDR1 reads MNHNS; CDR2 reads SASEGT. The germline V and J ends were trimmed by 2 bases and 9 bases, with 14 bases remaining between them. CDR3 sequence reads: CASSEMVYQGPQHF. The CDR3 DNA is TGTGCCAGCAGTGAAATGGTCTATCAGGGGCCCCAGCATTTT.

The rearrangement links TRBV24-1 to TRBJ1-5, with D perhaps matching TRBD1 (6 bases). V was cut by 2 bases and J by 9 bases, with 16 bases left in between. Germline loops: CDR1 KGHDR, CDR2 SFDVKD. CDR3 length: 15 amino acids. Here the CDR3 DNA reads TGTGCCACCAGTGATTCCTACAGGGCTCTTGGGCCCCAGCATTTT. Translation gives CATSDSYRALGPQHF.

Comments on this clone: A much larger clonotype is one base distant, so this may be a read error. Other DNA sequences in the sample encode the same CDR3. The chain joins TRBV4-1 to TRBJ2-7, with TRBD1 as a possible D gene (6 bases). This CDR3 comprises 14 residues. Germline-derived CDR1 and CDR2 are MGHRA and YSYEKL. The CDR3 bases are TGCGCCAGCAGCGACAGGTTGGGGGCCTACGAGCAGTATTTC. Amino acid sequence: CASSDRLGAYEQYF.

J is TRBJ2-1 and V is TRBV14; 9 positions match TRBD2. The germline V gene has CDR1 SGHDN and CDR2 FVKESK. The CDR3 runs 13 residues. V lost 4 bases to trimming and J lost 10 bases; unmatched junction nucleotides: 5. The CDR3 DNA reads as TGTGCCAGCAGCCCCCGACTAGCGGACGAGCAGTTCTTC. Amino acids: CASSPRLADEQFF.

J is TRBJ2-7 and V is TRBV29-1; D possibly corresponds to TRBD2 (5 bases). The assigned J gene may be wrong: the sequence end matches TRBJ2-5 better. The CDR3 consists of 11 residues. CDR1 and CDR2 from the germline V gene are SQVTM and ANQGSEA. CDR3 bases: TGCAGCTGCGGGTACCAAGAGACCCAGTACTTC. Translated: CSCGYQETQYF.

Only a few counts were recorded for this clone. The CDR3 DNA sequence: TGTGCCAGCAGTGATTCAGGGGAAAAACTGTTTTTT. Translating gives CASSDSGEKLFF. The chain joins TRBV2 to TRBJ1-4, with D maybe TRBD1 (5 bases). V lost 3 bases and J lost 8, with 7 bases in between. Per germline, CDR1 SNHLY and CDR2 FYNNEI. The CDR3 length is 12 residues. The entire variable domain, with the rest obtained from reference TRBV2 and TRBJ1-4, is as follows: EPEVTQTPSHQVTQMGQEVILRCVPISNHLYFYWYRQILGQKVEFLVSFYNNEISEKSEIFDDQFSVERPDGSNFTLKIRSTKLEDSAMYFCASSDSGEKLFFGSGTQLSVL.

The V and J genes are TRBV5-1 and TRBJ2-3; D is perhaps TRBD2 (5 bases). The CDR3 has 16 residues. Germline CDR1 reads SGHRS; CDR2 reads YFSETQ. V lost 4 bases to trimming and J lost 4 bases, with 19 bases between them. The CDR3, as DNA: TGCGCCAGCAGCCCCAGGACTTTTCTCCCCCCAGATACGCAGTATTTT. Amino acid sequence: CASSPRTFLPPDTQYF.

The chain links TRBV9 to TRBJ2-5, with 9 bases lining up with TRBD2. Germline values: CDR1 SGDLS, CDR2 YYNGEE. J gave up 1 base and V 4 bases, and 11 bases lay outside the gene matches. The CDR3 contains 17 residues. CDR3 sequence (DNA): TGTGCCAGCAGCCCCAGGGTGCTAGCGGGGTTCCAAGAGACCCAGTACTTC. It encodes CASSPRVLAGFQETQYF.

This sequence joins TRBV2 and TRBJ2-1; 8 nucleotides align to TRBD1. This CDR3 region has 13 residues. Germline lookup yields CDR1 SNHLY and CDR2 FYNNEI. The V gene end was trimmed by 6 bases and the J gene end by 8 bases; junction bases not matched to a gene: 6. For the CDR3, the DNA is TGTGCCAGCAGCGGAGGACAGGGCGATGAGCAGTTCTTC. It is translated as CASSGGQGDEQFF.

The chain couples TRBV10-3 to TRBJ1-2, with a tentative D call TRBD1 (5 bases). This CDR3 comprises 14 residues. V was shortened by 2 bases and J by 8 bases, with 15 bases between the two germline ends. The germline CDR1 and CDR2 sequences are ENHRY and SYGVKD. The CDR3 sequence: CAISEVGDRDGYTF. The CDR3 DNA is TGTGCCATCAGTGAGGTAGGGGATCGTGACGGCTACACCTTC.

V is TRBV19 and J is TRBJ2-5; 14 bases align to TRBD2. The CDR3 is 18 residues long. Germline V lookup: CDR1 LNHDA, CDR2 SQIVND (reference sequence). J gave up 0 bases and V 4 bases, and 7 bases lay outside the gene matches. CDR3 in DNA: TGTGCCAGTAGTACGGGACTAGCGGGAGCTGTGTACCAAGAGACCCAGTACTTC. This translates into CASSTGLAGAVYQETQYF.